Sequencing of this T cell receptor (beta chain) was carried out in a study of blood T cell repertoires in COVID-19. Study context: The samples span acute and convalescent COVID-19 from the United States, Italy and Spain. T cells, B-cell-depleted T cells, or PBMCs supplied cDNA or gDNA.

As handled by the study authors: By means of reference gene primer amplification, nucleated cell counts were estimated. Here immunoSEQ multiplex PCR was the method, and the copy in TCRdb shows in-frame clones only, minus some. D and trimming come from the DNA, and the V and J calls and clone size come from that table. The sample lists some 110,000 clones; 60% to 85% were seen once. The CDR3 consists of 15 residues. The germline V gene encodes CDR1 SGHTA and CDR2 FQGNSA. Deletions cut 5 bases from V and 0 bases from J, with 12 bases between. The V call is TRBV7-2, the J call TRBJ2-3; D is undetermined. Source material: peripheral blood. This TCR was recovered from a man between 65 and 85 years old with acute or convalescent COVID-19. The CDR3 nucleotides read TGTGCCAGCAGCCTAATAGCAGCTAGCACAGATACGCAGTATTTT. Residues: CASSLIAASTDTQYF.